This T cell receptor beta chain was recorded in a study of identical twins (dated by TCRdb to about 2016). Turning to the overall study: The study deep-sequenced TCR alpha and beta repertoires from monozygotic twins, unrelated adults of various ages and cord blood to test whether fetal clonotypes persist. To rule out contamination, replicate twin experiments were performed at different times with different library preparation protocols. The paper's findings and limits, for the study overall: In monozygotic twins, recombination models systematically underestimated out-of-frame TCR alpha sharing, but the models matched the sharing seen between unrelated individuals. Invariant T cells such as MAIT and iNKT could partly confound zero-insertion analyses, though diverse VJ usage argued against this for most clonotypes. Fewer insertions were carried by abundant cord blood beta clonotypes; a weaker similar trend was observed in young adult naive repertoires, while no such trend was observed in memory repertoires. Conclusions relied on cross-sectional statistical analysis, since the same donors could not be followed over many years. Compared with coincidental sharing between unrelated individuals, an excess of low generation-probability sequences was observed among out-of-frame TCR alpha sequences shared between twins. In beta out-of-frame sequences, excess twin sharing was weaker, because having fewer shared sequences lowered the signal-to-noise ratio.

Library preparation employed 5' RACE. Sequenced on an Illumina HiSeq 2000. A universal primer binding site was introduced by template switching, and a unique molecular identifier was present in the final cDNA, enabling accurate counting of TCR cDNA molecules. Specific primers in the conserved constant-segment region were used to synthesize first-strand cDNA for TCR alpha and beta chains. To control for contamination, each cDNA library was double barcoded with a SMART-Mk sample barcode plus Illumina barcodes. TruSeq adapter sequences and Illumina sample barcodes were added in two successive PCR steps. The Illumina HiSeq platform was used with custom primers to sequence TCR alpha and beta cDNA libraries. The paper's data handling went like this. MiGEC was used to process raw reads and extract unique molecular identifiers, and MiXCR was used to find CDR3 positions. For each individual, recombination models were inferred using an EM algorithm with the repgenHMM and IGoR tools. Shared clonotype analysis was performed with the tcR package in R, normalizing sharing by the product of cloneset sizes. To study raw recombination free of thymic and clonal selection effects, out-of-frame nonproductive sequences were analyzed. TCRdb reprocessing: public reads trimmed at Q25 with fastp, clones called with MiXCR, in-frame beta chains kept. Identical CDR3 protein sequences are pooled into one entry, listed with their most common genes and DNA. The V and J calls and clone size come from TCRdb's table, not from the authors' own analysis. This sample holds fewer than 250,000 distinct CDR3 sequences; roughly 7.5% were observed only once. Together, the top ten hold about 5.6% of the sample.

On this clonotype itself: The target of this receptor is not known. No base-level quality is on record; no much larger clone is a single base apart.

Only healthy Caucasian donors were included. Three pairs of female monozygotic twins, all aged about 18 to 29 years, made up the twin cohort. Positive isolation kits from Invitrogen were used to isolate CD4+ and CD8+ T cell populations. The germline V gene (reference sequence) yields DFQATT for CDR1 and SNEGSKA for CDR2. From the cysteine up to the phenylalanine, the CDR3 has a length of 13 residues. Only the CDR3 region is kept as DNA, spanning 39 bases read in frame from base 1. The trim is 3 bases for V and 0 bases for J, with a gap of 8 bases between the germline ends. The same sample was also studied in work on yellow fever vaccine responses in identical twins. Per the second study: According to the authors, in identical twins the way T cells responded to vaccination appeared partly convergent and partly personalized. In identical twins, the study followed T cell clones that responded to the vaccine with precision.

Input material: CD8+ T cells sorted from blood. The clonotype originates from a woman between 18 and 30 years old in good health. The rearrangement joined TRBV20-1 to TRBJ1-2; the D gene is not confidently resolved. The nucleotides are TGCAGTGCTAGTAACGTTGCTAACTATGGCTACACCTTC. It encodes CSASNVANYGYTF.